The clone carrying this T cell receptor beta chain turned up a few times. Its antigen is not identified. TCRdb recomputed calls from the RACE reads with MiXCR, one row per CDR3 protein. The sample includes some 52,000 distinct CDR3 sequences, 9.5% to 11% seen only once; the top ten take 1.8%. The data belong to a study of human T cells and chemical hapten exposure. Overall study results and limits: No alteration of TCRs above 1 in 1000 frequency was seen with DPC sensitization.

The time point: patch test 1, 2 weeks after DPC sensitization. The treatment is: therapeutic diphenylcyclopropenone sensitization with weekly scalp DPC. RNA extraction used unfractionated whole blood as the source of total RNA. The CDR3 consists of 15 residues. Deletions cut 9 bases from V and 7 bases from J, with 22 bases between. Germline V gene data show CDR1 as LNHDA and CDR2 as SQIVND (reference sequence). This clonotype was obtained from a woman in her forties with alopecia areata. Some clones in this sample may be carry-over from other donors' samples. The chain carries TRBV19 and TRBJ1-5; TRBD1 is a possible D gene (6 bases). This material consisted of whole blood, taken in connection with sensitization to the hapten diphenylcyclopropenone (DPC). CDR3 nucleotides: TGTGCCAGCACCTCAGGTACAGGGCGAGGCCAGCCCCAGCATTTT. It codes for CASTSGTGRGQPQHF.